A single sample is the source of the 15 T cell receptor beta chains below, sequenced in a study of T cell repertoires in cytomegalovirus infection. These receptors lack a known antigen. TCRdb recomputed calls from the reads with MiXCR, one row per CDR3 protein. The table records 640,000 or so distinct CDR3 sequences, roughly a third of them present only once. Material: cultured PBMCs, obtained from culture after CMV antigen stimulation. The receptors here all came from a human donor in good health (CMV status not recorded). Some clones in this sample may be carry-over from other donors' samples.

V is TRBV11-2 and J is TRBJ1-1; 11 bases agree with TRBD1. Trimming cost V 4 bases and J 6 bases; bases outside gene matches: 7. CDR1 and CDR2 (germline): SGHAT, FQNNGV. CDR3 length: 15 residues. Written as DNA, the CDR3 is TGTGCCAGCAGCTCCGGACAGGGGGCATACTCTGAAGCTTTCTTT. It is translated as CASSSGQGAYSEAFF. The entire variable domain, with the rest obtained from reference TRBV11-2 and TRBJ1-1, is as follows: EAGVAQSPRYKIIEKRQSVAFWCNPISGHATLYWYQQILGQGPKLLIQFQNNGVVDDSQLPKDRFSAERLKGVDSTLKIQPAKLEDSAVYLCASSSGQGAYSEAFFGQGTRLTVV.

The gene calls are TRBV20-1 and TRBJ2-1; D is possibly TRBD2 (6 bases). V gave up 1 base and J gave up 0 bases, with 10 bases separating them. CDR1 and CDR2 (germline): DFQATT, SNEGSKA (reference sequence). This CDR3 contains 15 residues. CDR3 coding DNA: TGCAGTGCTAGAGGGCCCGGGAGCTCCTACAATGAGCAGTTCTTC. Translated, it gives CSARGPGSSYNEQFF.

The table lists this clonotype with many counts. The chain has TRBV7-2 and TRBJ2-3; TRBD2 matches 13 bases. From germline, CDR1 is SGHTA and CDR2 FQGNSA. This CDR3 has 16 amino acids. The junction had 5 bases not matched to a gene; V was cut back by 4 bases and J by 4 bases. As DNA, the CDR3 is TGTGCCAGCAGCTCCCGTACTAGCGGGAGGGCAGATACGCAGTATTTT. Protein product: CASSSRTSGRADTQYF.

This chain joins TRBV24-1 and TRBJ1-2; a possible D gene is TRBD1 (6 bases). The germline V gene encodes CDR1 KGHDR and CDR2 SFDVKD. Between the trimmed V and J ends, which lost 4 bases and 6 bases, there was a span of 11 bases. CDR3 length: 13 amino acids. The CDR3 nucleotides are TGTGCCACCAGTGACCACAGGGAAAATGGCTACACCTTC. Translating gives CATSDHRENGYTF.

CDR3 sequence: CSAGRDREINEQFF. The CDR3 DNA reads TGCAGTGCCGGAAGGGACAGGGAGATCAATGAGCAGTTCTTC. The chain employs TRBV20-1 and TRBJ2-1, with 9 bases lining up with TRBD1. The CDR3 consists of 14 residues. With 6 bases clipped from V and 6 bases from J, the junction kept 9 bases outside the gene matches. The germline gives CDR1 DFQATT, CDR2 SNEGSKA (reference sequence).

This chain connects TRBV12-3 or TRBV12-4 to TRBJ1-6; D is undetermined. V lost 6 bases and J 10 bases, leaving 10 bases between the germline ends. The length of the CDR3 is 12 residues. CDR3 residues: CASSPGPSPLHF. In nucleotides, the CDR3 is TGTGCCAGCAGCCCCGGGCCATCACCCCTCCACTTT.

The chain joins TRBV9 to TRBJ1-1; D is possibly TRBD1 (5 bases). CDR3 length: 16 amino acids. V lost 4 bases and J lost 0, with 16 bases in between. Germline loops: CDR1 SGDLS, CDR2 YYNGEE. CDR3 loop: CASSPEGVFVNTEAFF. The CDR3 coding sequence is TGTGCCAGCAGCCCGGAAGGGGTATTCGTGAACACTGAAGCTTTCTTT. Variable domain in full (rest from reference TRBV9 and TRBJ1-1): DSGVTQTPKHLITATGQRVTLRCSPRSGDLSVYWYQQSLDQGLQFLIQYYNGEERAKGNILERFSAQQFPDLHSELNLSSLELGDSALYFCASSPEGVFVNTEAFFGQGTRLTVV.

CDR3 bases: TGTGCCAGCAGACGGGGGGGAGACAATGAGCAGTTCTTC. Protein: CASRRGGDNEQFF. This sequence joins TRBV12-3 or TRBV12-4 and TRBJ2-1; 8 positions agree with TRBD2. With V trimmed by 6 bases and J by 5 bases, 3 bases remained unmatched. There are 13 residues in the CDR3.

This clonotype showed up many times. This rearrangement joins TRBV12-3 or TRBV12-4 to TRBJ1-2; D ambiguous. CDR3 length: 14 amino acids. The V gene lost 6 bases and the J gene lost 5 bases, with 16 bases spanning the gap. The CDR3 reads CASRSPGRRYGYTF. The CDR3 DNA reads as TGTGCCAGCAGGTCCCCCGGGCGCCGATATGGCTACACCTTC.

This clonotype was found many times. CDR3 bases: TGTGCCAGCAGCTTAGCCGCGGGGGACCTAAATCAGCCCCAGCATTTT. Encoded protein: CASSLAAGDLNQPQHF. The chain carries TRBV7-2 and TRBJ1-5; D possibly corresponds to TRBD1 (5 bases). The CDR3 has 16 residues. Trimming stripped 0 bases from V and 4 bases from J, with 13 bases between. Germline V gene sequence: CDR1 SGHTA, CDR2 FQGNSA.

This chain connects TRBV12-3 or TRBV12-4 to TRBJ2-7; D not certain. The CDR3 is made up of 13 amino acids. The V and J ends lost 4 bases and 6 bases respectively, with 13 bases between them. The CDR3 reads CASSSLEGSEQYF. The DNA of the CDR3 is TGTGCCAGCAGTTCCCTGGAAGGCTCCGAGCAGTACTTC.

This clonotype has a handful of counts. This rearrangement joins TRBV7-2 to TRBJ1-5, with D unresolved. Trimming took 3 bases from V and 2 from J, leaving 5 bases between them. This CDR3 spans 13 amino acids. Germline V gene lookup returns CDR1 SGHTA and CDR2 FQGNSA. In nucleotides, the CDR3 is TGTGCCAGCAGCTTTTACGGCAATCAGCCCCAGCATTTT. It specifies CASSFYGNQPQHF.

The chain recombines TRBV10-3 with TRBJ2-7; 10 bases fit TRBD2. CDR3 size: 17 residues. Looked up from germline, CDR1 is ENHRY and CDR2 is SYGVKD. With 4 bases clipped from V and 0 bases from J, the junction kept 9 bases outside the gene matches. CDR3 protein: CAISGGGTSAISYEQYF. In DNA, the CDR3 is TGTGCCATCAGTGGGGGGGGGACTAGCGCAATCTCCTACGAGCAGTACTTC.

The chain couples TRBV20-1 to TRBJ1-2; possible D gene TRBD1, 5 bases. The CDR3 has 16 residues. Trimming left V 0 bases short and J 0 bases short, with 14 bases between. Germline assignment: CDR1 DFQATT and CDR2 SNEGSKA (reference sequence). The CDR3: CSARDPPQEANYGYTF. The CDR3 nucleotides read TGCAGTGCTAGAGATCCACCACAGGAAGCTAACTATGGCTACACCTTC.

The chain carries TRBV7-9 and TRBJ2-3; TRBD2 matches at 8 bases. Trimming cost V 2 bases and J 3 bases; bases outside gene matches: 7. The CDR3 has 16 residues. Germline assignment: CDR1 SEHNR and CDR2 FQNEAQ (reference sequence). CDR3 sequence: CASSLFPAGVTDTQYF. DNA of the CDR3: TGTGCCAGCAGCTTATTCCCAGCGGGAGTTACAGATACGCAGTATTTT. The full variable domain, with the rest looked up from reference TRBV7-9 and TRBJ2-3, is DTGVSQNPRHKITKRGQNVTFRCDPISEHNRLYWYRQTLGQGPEFLTYFQNEAQLEKSRLLSDRFSAERPKGSFSTLEIQRTEQGDSAMYLCASSLFPAGVTDTQYFGPGTRLTVL.